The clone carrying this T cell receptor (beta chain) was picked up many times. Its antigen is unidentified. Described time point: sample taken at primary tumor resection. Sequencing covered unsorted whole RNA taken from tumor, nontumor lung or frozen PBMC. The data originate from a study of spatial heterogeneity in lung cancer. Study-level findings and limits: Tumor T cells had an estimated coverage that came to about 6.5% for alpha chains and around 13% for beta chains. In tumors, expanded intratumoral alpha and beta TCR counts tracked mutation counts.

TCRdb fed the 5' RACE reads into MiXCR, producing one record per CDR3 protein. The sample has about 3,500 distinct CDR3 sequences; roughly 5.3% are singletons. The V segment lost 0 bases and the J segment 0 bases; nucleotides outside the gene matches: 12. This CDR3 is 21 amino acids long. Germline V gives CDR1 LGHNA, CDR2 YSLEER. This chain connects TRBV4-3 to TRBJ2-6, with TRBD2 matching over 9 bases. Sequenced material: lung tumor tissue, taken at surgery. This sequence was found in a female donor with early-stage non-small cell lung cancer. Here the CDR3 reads CASSQDLPAGGKRSGANVLTF. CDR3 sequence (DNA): TGCGCCAGCAGCCAAGATTTACCAGCGGGGGGCAAACGCTCTGGGGCCAACGTCCTGACTTTC.